What follows are 23 T cell receptor beta chains derived from one specimen sequenced in a study of monozygotic twins with inflammatory bowel disease. TCRdb re-called the 5' RACE reads and gives one entry per CDR3 protein, without DNA. The sample data list 150,000 to 200,000 distinct CDR3 sequences. Material for sequencing was blood. These receptors all come from a human donor with ulcerative colitis or Crohn's disease, or a healthy co-twin of an affected twin (not recorded which).

The rearrangement links TRBV21-1 to TRBJ1-4; the TCRdb D gene call, TRBD1, has no DNA to confirm it. TRBV21-1 is noted as a pseudogene. The CDR3 length is 14 residues. The CDR3 here is CASSRRQGFEKLFF.

The V and J genes are TRBV6-5 and TRBJ1-5. The length of the CDR3 is 15 residues. CDR1 and CDR2 from the germline V gene are MNHEY and SVGAGI. CDR3 amino acids: CASSYGEPSNQPQHF.

The chain couples TRBV5-1 to TRBJ1-4; no DNA is available, so the TRBD1 call from TCRdb remains unchecked. Germline CDR1 is SGHRS and CDR2 is YFSETQ. The CDR3 loop spans 15 amino acids. The CDR3 loop is CASRFTGRANEKLFF.

This chain connects TRBV5-1 to TRBJ2-7; absent DNA, TCRdb's TRBD1 call cannot be checked. Germline loops: CDR1 SGHRS, CDR2 YFSETQ. This CDR3 spans 14 amino acids. CDR3 sequence reads: CASSLGQEPEWQYF. Combining the CDR3 with reference TRBV5-1 and TRBJ2-7 gives the whole variable domain KAGVTQTPRYLIKTRGQQVTLSCSPISGHRSVSWYQQTPGQGLQFLFEYFSETQRNKGNFPGRFSGRQFSNSRSEMNVSTLELGDSALYLCASSLGQEPEWQYFGPGTRLTVT.

The chain links TRBV6-1 to TRBJ2-7; TCRdb returns TRBD1, unconfirmable since there is no DNA. Per the germline V gene, CDR1 is MNHNS and CDR2 is SASEGT. CDR3 length equals 17 residues. The CDR3 loop is CASSEYVGTGAYYEQYF.

This sequence joins TRBV7-9 and TRBJ2-1; TCRdb's D call of TRBD2 is untestable without DNA. From germline, CDR1 is SEHNR and CDR2 FQNEAQ (reference sequence). CDR3 size: 17 residues. The CDR3 reads CASSLGFSSWRYNEQFF.

The chain uses TRBV19 and TRBJ2-3; TCRdb reports TRBD1, a call that lacks DNA to check it against. The CDR3 contains 14 residues. The germline V gene has CDR1 LNHDA and CDR2 SQIVND (reference sequence). The CDR3 here is CASSFPGGTDTQYF.

The chain is built from TRBV7-2 and TRBJ2-1. The CDR3 spans 16 residues. Germline CDR1 reads SGHTA; CDR2 reads FQGNSA. The CDR3 sequence: CASSLAPPETYNEQFF.

This rearrangement joins TRBV30 to TRBJ2-1; there is no DNA to check the TCRdb D call of TRBD2. The CDR3 has 15 residues. Germline loops: CDR1 GTSNPN, CDR2 SVGIG (reference sequence). The CDR3 spells CAWSVVGRGSDGQFF.

The rearrangement joins TRBV7-6 to TRBJ1-5. Germline V gene sequence: CDR1 SGHVS, CDR2 FNYEAQ. The CDR3 covers 18 residues. CDR3 region: CASSPHGVGSLSNQPQHF.

The CDR3 reads CASTPRAPGSTNEKLFF. The chain joins TRBV18 to TRBJ1-4; TCRdb's assignment of TRBD1 cannot be checked, as there is no DNA. Germline V gives CDR1 KGHSH, CDR2 LQKENI. The CDR3 loop spans 17 amino acids.

This chain links TRBV5-1 with TRBJ2-7; the TCRdb call, TRBD1, lacks DNA for checking. The CDR3 covers 14 residues. CDR1 is SGHRS, CDR2 YFSETQ, per germline. The CDR3 reads CASSSGQYPFEQYF.

The gene calls are TRBV7-2 and TRBJ1-1; with no DNA, the TCRdb D assignment of TRBD1 cannot be verified. This CDR3 spans 14 amino acids. CDR1 and CDR2 (germline): SGHTA, FQGNSA. The CDR3 here is CASSANRGVTDAFF.

The V and J genes are TRBV5-1 and TRBJ1-6; absent DNA, TCRdb's TRBD1 call cannot be checked. The CDR3 has 17 residues. Germline assignment: CDR1 SGHRS and CDR2 YFSETQ. The CDR3 sequence: CASSGGAGGSYNSPLHF.

The chain recombines TRBV20-1 with TRBJ1-6; there is no DNA to check the TCRdb D call of TRBD1. The CDR3 sequence is 15 residues long. Germline CDR1 and CDR2: DFQATT and SNEGSKA (reference sequence). The CDR3 here is CSALTGETYNSPLHF.

The rearrangement links TRBV20-1 to TRBJ1-4; TCRdb designates TRBD1, a call that cannot be tested without DNA. Germline CDR1 reads DFQATT; CDR2 reads SNEGSKA (reference sequence). The CDR3 has 16 residues. The CDR3 protein is CSARESPTGYNEKLFF.

The V and J genes are TRBV5-1 and TRBJ1-1; TCRdb gives TRBD1 as the D gene, but with no DNA this cannot be confirmed. The CDR3 runs to 16 residues. Germline V CDR1 and CDR2: SGHRS, YFSETQ. CDR3 in amino acids: CASSSSGRGGNTEAFF.

The CDR3 protein is CASSYSQGGEQYF. This chain joins TRBV6-5 and TRBJ2-7; TCRdb calls TRBD1, which cannot be checked without DNA. The CDR3 totals 13 residues. Germline values: CDR1 MNHEY, CDR2 SVGAGI.

The chain couples TRBV23-1 to TRBJ2-2; TCRdb picks TRBD1, but there is no DNA to check that call. TRBV23-1 is given ORF status, its function remaining uncertain. The CDR3 sequence is 16 residues long. The CDR3 spells CASSQGQGCDTGELFF.

J is TRBJ2-5 and V is TRBV28; lacking DNA, the TRBD1 call made by TCRdb goes unchecked. The germline gives CDR1 MDHEN, CDR2 SYDVKM. The CDR3 consists of 15 residues. The chain's CDR3 is CASSSPKVRGETQYF.

The chain couples TRBV10-1 to TRBJ2-7; TCRdb's D gene call, TRBD1, goes unchecked for lack of DNA. Germline CDR1 is WNHNN and CDR2 is SYGVQD (reference sequence). The CDR3 is made up of 15 amino acids. CDR3 in amino acids: CASSERQGAVYEQYF.

The rearrangement links TRBV5-1 to TRBJ2-1; TCRdb lists TRBD1, though no DNA is available to test this call. This CDR3 region has 16 residues. The germline gives CDR1 SGHRS, CDR2 YFSETQ. The CDR3 sequence is CASSLAGGGNYNEQFF.

The chain combines TRBV10-3 with TRBJ2-3; TCRdb selects TRBD1, and the lack of DNA leaves this call unchecked. The CDR3 is 18 amino acids. Germline CDR1 and CDR2: ENHRY and SYGVKD. The CDR3 reads CATLFPPWGRGFTDTQYF.